Shown below are 19 T cell receptor beta chains from a single sample sequenced in a study of shared clonotypes between healthy human individuals. Sequenced by immunoSEQ multiplex PCR; TCRdb stores in-frame clones only, minus some. This table has under 1,100,000 clones, roughly 75% appearing once. Sequencing was done on a sample of memory CD4+ T cells sorted from blood. Sample subset: CD45RA-negative fraction. These receptors originate from a man aged 18 to 35 in good health.

The chain uses TRBV19 and TRBJ1-6; TRBD1 matches at 8 bases. The V segment lost 3 bases and the J segment 9 bases; nucleotides outside the gene matches: 4. CDR1 and CDR2 (germline): LNHDA, SQIVND (reference sequence). This CDR3 region has 14 residues. Here the CDR3 reads CASSITRGLSPLHF. The CDR3 DNA sequence: TGTGCCAGTAGTATCACCAGGGGGCTTTCACCCCTCCACTTT.

This chain connects TRBV29-1 to TRBJ2-7; D is unresolved. Per the germline V gene, CDR1 is SQVTM and CDR2 is ANQGSEA. With 5 bases removed from V and 3 bases from J, the gap between germline ends came to 17 bases. The CDR3 is made up of 14 amino acids. The CDR3 loop reads CSVKEGNLDYEQYF. CDR3 coding DNA: TGCAGCGTTAAGGAAGGAAACTTAGACTACGAGCAGTACTTC.

The table lists this clone with a count of one. The rearrangement links TRBV12-5 to TRBJ2-3; 10 bases are a match to TRBD2. Germline lookup yields CDR1 LGHNT and CDR2 FRNRAP. This CDR3 is built from 16 residues. The V and J ends lost 6 bases and 4 bases, in that order; junction bases with no gene match: 10. CDR3 loop: CASGGGGLAEADTQYF. CDR3 sequence (DNA): TGTGCTAGTGGGGGAGGCGGACTAGCGGAGGCAGATACGCAGTATTTT.

The CDR3 DNA reads as TGTGCCAGCAGTTTTGAGTTCCGGGAGCAGTTCTTC. Its translation is CASSFEFREQFF. The chain has TRBV28 and TRBJ2-1; D gene unclear. The germline V gene has CDR1 MDHEN and CDR2 SYDVKM. The CDR3 extends over 12 amino acids. V shed 3 bases and J shed 10 bases, with 10 bases lying between them.

Written as DNA, the CDR3 is TGTGCCAGCAGTGCACTTTTTTCAACCTACGAGCAGTACTTC. Its protein is CASSALFSTYEQYF. This chain uses TRBV2 with TRBJ2-7; no firm D call. The germline V and J ends were trimmed by 4 bases and 2 bases, with 12 bases remaining between them. The CDR3 length is 14 residues. Germline CDR1 reads SNHLY; CDR2 reads FYNNEI.

This clone has more than one count but fewer than ten. The chain joins TRBV7-2 to TRBJ2-3; weak D call: TRBD2 (6 bases). The germline CDR1 and CDR2 sequences are SGHTA and FQGNSA. The CDR3 is 14 residues long. Deletions cut 5 bases from V and 0 bases from J, with 9 bases between. Here the CDR3 reads CASSRGTSTDTQYF. In DNA, the CDR3 is TGTGCCAGCAGCCGGGGGACTAGCACAGATACGCAGTATTTT. Filled out from reference TRBV7-2 and TRBJ2-3, the complete variable domain reads GAGVSQSPSNKVTEKGKDVELRCDPISGHTALYWYRQSLGQGLEFLIYFQGNSAPDKSGLPSDRFSAERTGGSVSTLTIQRTQQEDSAVYLCASSRGTSTDTQYFGPGTRLTVL.

The CDR3 region has the DNA TGTGCCAGCAGCCAAGATTCCGGACAGGGAACCACCGGGGAGCTGTTTTTT. The encoded protein is CASSQDSGQGTTGELFF. The rearrangement links TRBV14 to TRBJ2-2; 8 nucleotides match TRBD1. J lost 4 bases, V lost 0 bases, and 7 bases had no gene match. Germline assignment: CDR1 SGHDN and CDR2 FVKESK. The CDR3 sequence is 17 residues long.

The V call is TRBV19, the J call TRBJ1-5; 7 bases map to TRBD1. Germline CDR1 reads LNHDA; CDR2 reads SQIVND (reference sequence). This CDR3 has 15 amino acids. Unmatched junction bases numbered 5, after V lost 6 bases and J lost 0 bases. CDR3: CASSRTGFSNQPQHF. For the CDR3, the DNA is TGTGCCAGTAGCAGGACAGGATTTAGCAATCAGCCCCAGCATTTT.

V and J are TRBV7-2 and TRBJ2-3; D is ambiguous. Germline CDR1 reads SGHTA; CDR2 reads FQGNSA. Trimming shortened V by 1 base and J by 0 bases, and 8 bases separated the two germline ends. The length of the CDR3 is 15 residues. CDR3 loop: CASSLDLSSTDTQYF. CDR3 DNA: TGTGCCAGCAGCTTAGATCTTTCTAGCACAGATACGCAGTATTTT.

The chain has TRBV19 and TRBJ2-5; the D gene is possibly TRBD1 (6 bases). Deletions cut 5 bases from V and 4 bases from J, with 11 bases between. The CDR3 runs to 13 residues. The germline V gene has CDR1 LNHDA and CDR2 SQIVND (reference sequence). CDR3 residues: CASSVGTRETQYF. CDR3 bases: TGTGCCAGTAGTGTTGGGACAAGAGAGACCCAGTACTTC. Full variable domain (missing parts from reference TRBV19 and TRBJ2-5): DGGITQSPKYLFRKEGQNVTLSCEQNLNHDAMYWYRQDPGQGLRLIYYSQIVNDFQKGDIAEGYSVSREKKESFPLTVTSAQKNPTAFYLCASSVGTRETQYFGPGTRLLVL.

This sequence joins TRBV6-5 and TRBJ2-1, with D tentatively TRBD2 (5 bases). The CDR3 extends over 13 amino acids. CDR1 and CDR2 from the germline V gene are MNHEY and SVGAGI. V was cut by 0 bases and J by 7 bases, with 7 bases left in between. The CDR3 DNA reads TGTGCCAGCAGTTACTCGGCGGGTAATGAGCAGTTCTTC. Protein product: CASSYSAGNEQFF.

V gene TRBV10-1 combines with J gene TRBJ2-5; D is ambiguous. The germline gives CDR1 WNHNN, CDR2 SYGVQD (reference sequence). The CDR3 is 13 residues long. The V and J ends lost 2 bases and 7 bases respectively, with 11 bases between them. This CDR3 reads CASSESPLGTQYF. CDR3 in DNA: TGCGCCAGCAGTGAGAGTCCCCTAGGGACCCAGTACTTC.

J is TRBJ2-1 and V is TRBV10-2, with 11 bases identical to TRBD2. The CDR3 runs 13 residues. V lost 6 bases, J lost 10 bases, and 5 bases stayed unmatched. Germline V gives CDR1 WSHSY, CDR2 SAAADI. CDR3: CASRVAGGQEQFF. CDR3 DNA sequence: TGCGCCAGCAGGGTAGCGGGGGGGCAAGAGCAGTTCTTC.

The V gene is TRBV19, the J gene TRBJ1-1, with 10 bases matching TRBD1. The V segment lost 6 bases and the J segment 2 bases; nucleotides outside the gene matches: 3. Germline-derived CDR1 and CDR2 are LNHDA and SQIVND (reference sequence). This CDR3 is 14 amino acids long. The CDR3 DNA follows: TGTGCCAGTAGGGGACAGGGGACTAACACTGAAGCTTTCTTT. This translates into CASRGQGTNTEAFF.

The J gene is TRBJ2-1, the V gene TRBV21-1. TRBV21-1 is classified as a pseudogene. There are 15 residues in the CDR3. CDR3 protein: CASSFPDRLINEQFF. The CDR3 nucleotides are TGTGCCAGCAGCTTCCCGGACCGACTGATTAATGAGCAGTTCTTC.

This clone has more than one count but fewer than ten. V gene TRBV28 combines with J gene TRBJ1-1; 8 nucleotides match TRBD1. This CDR3 has 14 amino acids. Germline loops: CDR1 MDHEN, CDR2 SYDVKM. V lost 6 bases, J lost 5 bases, and 8 bases stayed unmatched. The CDR3 spells CASRERHRGTEAFF. The CDR3, as DNA: TGTGCCAGCAGGGAAAGACACAGGGGGACTGAAGCTTTCTTT.

This clone was recorded only once. Relative to the germline gene, one junction end is altered; a read error may explain this. The chain joins TRBV11-2 to TRBJ2-7, with 10 bases lining up with TRBD2. CDR1 SGHAT and CDR2 FQNNGV come from the germline V gene. The CDR3 has 13 residues. The CDR3 sequence is CASSLEGGLAAHF. CDR3 nucleotide sequence: TGTGCCAGCAGCTTAGAGGGAGGACTAGCGGCACACTTC.

The V gene is TRBV5-6, the J gene TRBJ1-4; D uncertain. CDR3 length: 14 residues. Germline V CDR1 and CDR2: SGHDT, YYEEEE. V lost 1 base and J 3 bases, leaving 7 bases between the germline ends. The CDR3 DNA reads as TGTGCCAGCAGCTTGAGTAGTTCTAATGAAAAACTGTTTTTT. Its translation is CASSLSSSNEKLFF.

This clone was counted at least ten times. V and J are TRBV5-1 and TRBJ1-2; D is unresolved. Trimming took 4 bases from V and 1 from J, leaving 8 bases between them. This CDR3 has 13 residues. Germline CDR1 is SGHRS and CDR2 is YFSETQ. CDR3 DNA sequence: TGCGCCAGCAGCACAGACTTTAACTATGGCTACACCTTC. It translates to CASSTDFNYGYTF.